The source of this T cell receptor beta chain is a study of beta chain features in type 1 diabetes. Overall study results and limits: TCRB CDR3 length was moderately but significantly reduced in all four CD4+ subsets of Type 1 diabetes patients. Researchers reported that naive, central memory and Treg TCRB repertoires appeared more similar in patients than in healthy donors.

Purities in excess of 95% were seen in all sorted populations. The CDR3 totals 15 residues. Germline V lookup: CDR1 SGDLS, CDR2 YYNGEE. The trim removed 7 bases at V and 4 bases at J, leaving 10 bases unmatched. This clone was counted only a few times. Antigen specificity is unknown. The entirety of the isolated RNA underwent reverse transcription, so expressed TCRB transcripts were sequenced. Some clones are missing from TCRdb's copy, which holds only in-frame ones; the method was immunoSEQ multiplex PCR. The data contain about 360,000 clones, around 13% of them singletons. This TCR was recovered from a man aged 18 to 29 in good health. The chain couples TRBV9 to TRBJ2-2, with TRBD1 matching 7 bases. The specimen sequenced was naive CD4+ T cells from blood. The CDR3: CASQRDSRITGELFF. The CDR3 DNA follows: TGTGCCAGCCAAAGGGACAGTCGGATCACCGGGGAGCTGTTTTTT.